This T cell receptor (beta chain) is from a study of blood T cell repertoires in COVID-19 (dated by TCRdb to about 2020). Describing the broader study: Samples from collaborators originated in the United States, Italy and Spain and spanned both the acute and convalescent phases of COVID-19. The material from the prospective study consisted of cDNA or gDNA derived from T cells, B-cell-depleted T cells, or PBMCs. Subjects who had been exposed to COVID-19, were actively infected with it, or had recovered from it provided the deeply sampled blood TCRbeta repertoires that made up the dataset. The samples were drawn from two sources: the first 160 participants of the ongoing ImmuneRACE study, and about 1,300 subjects contributed by 6 global collaborators. The repertoires were released in a freely available public database intended as a resource for research on the immune response to SARS-CoV-2. A de-identified subject ID, COVID-19 status, age in years and sex were almost always included in the sample metadata. HLA class I and class II types, where available, came from metadata supplied by the sample provider rather than from assay-based typing.

What the work shows at the level of the full study, not this receptor alone: The amount of clinical and demographic metadata varied by source and participant and was provided uncurated.

As to this clone: It lacks a known antigen. One base away there is no much larger clone; base qualities are not given.

Participants in the prospective study were enrolled through a virtual design, were aged 18 to 89 years, and lived in 24 United States geographic areas. In the prospective study, cohorts were assigned on the basis of participant-reported clinical history obtained from a screening survey and a study questionnaire. Exposed participants had been in contact, within 2 weeks of entering the study, with a person who had a PCR-confirmed or clinician-diagnosed case of COVID-19. Mobile phlebotomists in the prospective study collected whole blood, serum and a nasopharyngeal or oropharyngeal swab from every participant. Participants in the prospective study had the option to provide additional blood draws and questionnaires over a roughly 2-month period. Blood samples from the prospective study were shipped frozen or at room temperature prior to DNA extraction. TCRbeta CDR3 regions were amplified from genomic DNA by means of the immunoSEQ Assay, a bias-controlled multiplex PCR. For the original study's pipeline: The number of nucleated cells in each sample was estimated from the amplification of reference gene primers within the assay. To quantify the absolute abundance of each unique TCRbeta CDR3 rearrangement, sequence reads were collapsed and filtered. For each sample, productive Simpson clonality was calculated as the square root of Simpson's diversity index over productive rearrangements. In its TCRdb copy, this immuneACCESS table keeps in-frame sequences only and misses some clones. Where compared with another copy, unresolved V genes explain less than half of these, and the others have no known cause. That table gives V, J and clone size, and the DNA gave D and trimming. Here the sample has 200,000 to 250,000 clones; around 82% occur a single time. The top ten clonotypes cover around 4.6% of the sample.

The germline V gene yields MDHEN for CDR1 and SYDVKM for CDR2. CDR3 length: 12 amino acids, cysteine to phenylalanine. The sequence is cut down to CDR3 DNA, 36 bases in frame from base 1. The junction shows trimming of 5 bases on V and 5 bases on J, and the gene matches do not reach 2 bases of it. The sequenced material came from PBMCs or T cells enriched from blood (not recorded which). Recombination joined TRBV28 with TRBJ1-1; 7 bases in the middle match TRBD1. The TCR originated in a woman between 45 and 60 years old who had been exposed to COVID-19. CDR3 loop: CASSATGTEAFF. The bases read TGTGCCAGCAGTGCGACAGGGACTGAAGCTTTCTTT.